This TCR beta chain originates from a study of cytomegalovirus exposure and HLA in healthy donors. Study-level results: Most TCR beta V segments were productive about 87% or about 30% of the time in an earlier analysis. Across donors, presence/absence analyses took sequencing depth to be roughly uniform.

Germline CDR1 MNHEY, CDR2 SVGAGI. This CDR3 has 15 amino acids. Trimming removed 5 bases from V and 6 bases from J; junction bases left unmatched: 10. Primers included in the PCR were 60 Vbeta and 13 Jbeta primers. Clones were sequenced by immunoSEQ multiplex PCR, and TCRdb holds only the in-frame ones, with some missing. The data hold 120,000 or so clones, with about 76% observed a single time. Concerning this clone: What it recognizes is unknown.

The TCR originated in a woman aged 40 to 50 in good health and CMV-seronegative. V is TRBV6-5 and J is TRBJ2-1; TRBD2 matches at 7 bases. Sequenced input: PBMCs. The CDR3 nucleotides are TGTGCCAGCAGTAGGACTAGGTCGAACGCCAATGAGCAGTTCTTC. Protein sequence: CASSRTRSNANEQFF.